This T cell receptor beta chain came from a study of cytomegalovirus exposure and HLA in healthy donors. Study-wide background: The study's early data release held 80 million to 95 million unique TCRs from HLA-typed donors. Study-level findings and limits: The authors later found most CMV-associated TCR beta chains appeared HLA-restricted.

Of note for this clone: As yet, its antigen is unknown.

This cohort consisted of healthy bone marrow donors. The CDR3 length is 15 residues. V gave up 4 bases and J gave up 5 bases, with 15 bases separating them. The germline CDR1 and CDR2 sequences are SGHTA and FQGNSA. 13 Jbeta primers and 60 Vbeta primers were used for the PCR. Repertoires were generated with immunoSEQ multiplex PCR, while TCRdb's copy carries only in-frame clones and drops some. The table has some 90,000 clones, 55% to 70% seen once. Sequencing used PBMCs. V gene TRBV7-2 combines with J gene TRBJ2-1; D possibly corresponds to TRBD2 (6 bases). This TCR was sampled from a boy younger than 18 in good health and CMV-seropositive. This CDR3 is CASSSLSGADNEQFF. Here the CDR3 DNA reads TGTGCCAGCAGCTCCCTTTCGGGAGCTGACAATGAGCAGTTCTTC.